A selection of T cell receptor beta chains follows, all from one sample in a study of regulatory T cells in long-lasting Graves disease. TCRdb passed the multiplex PCR reads through MiXCR, listing each CDR3 protein once. The data contain under 400,000 distinct CDR3 sequences, approximately 15% of them seen just once; the ten biggest clones take up about 27%. These data also formed part of another study, on T cells in Graves' hyperthyroidism and ophthalmopathy.

The specimen comprised peripheral blood mononuclear cells (PBMCs), sampled at new diagnosis, from a patient treated with antithyroid drugs. Receptors originate from a man in his forties or fifties with Graves disease. Each CDR3 is given with its conserved first and last residue. D genes are given only for firm matches. The size entry is marked missing in some rows and otherwise reads once, few, many or a size class.

cdr3_aa cdr3_nt j_call clone_size cdr3_length d_call v_call
CSAKSYHREGLSYEQYF TGCAGTGCTAAATCCTACCACAGGGAAGGGCTCTCCTACGAGCAGTACTTC TRBJ2-7 NA 17 NA TRBV20-1
CASSYYVGGELFF TGTGCCAGCAGTTACTACGTCGGCGGGGAGCTGTTTTTT TRBJ2-2 few 13 NA TRBV6-9
CASSPSKETQYF TGTGCCAGCTCACCTTCCAAAGAGACCCAGTACTTC TRBJ2-5 NA 12 NA TRBV18
CASSSVSSNYGYTF TGCGCCAGCAGTTCGGTGTCCTCTAACTATGGCTACACCTTC TRBJ1-2 NA 14 NA TRBV10-2
CASSPPRNGQETQYF TGTGCCAGCTCACCACCGCGGAACGGCCAAGAGACCCAGTACTTC TRBJ2-5 many 15 NA TRBV18
CASSATVLSEQFF TGTGCCAGCAGCGCTACCGTTCTGAGTGAGCAGTTCTTC TRBJ2-1 many 13 NA TRBV9
CASSHRTSGVHEQYF TGTGCCAGCAGCCACAGGACTAGCGGGGTCCACGAGCAGTACTTC TRBJ2-7 many 15 TRBD2 TRBV11-2
CASRSGGRGKNIQYF TGTGCCAGCAGGTCAGGGGGTAGAGGCAAAAACATTCAGTACTTC TRBJ2-4 many 15 TRBD1 TRBV2
CANITGTGATGNTIYF TGCGCCAACATAACCGGGACAGGGGCCACCGGAAACACCATATATTTT TRBJ1-3 many 16 TRBD1 TRBV5-1
CASSEGPKQETQYF TGTGCCAGCAGTGAAGGGCCAAAACAAGAGACCCAGTACTTC TRBJ2-5 NA 14 NA TRBV25-1
CASTILRDSLYSPLHF TGTGCCAGCACTATACTAAGGGACAGCCTGTATTCACCCCTCCACTTT TRBJ1-6 many 16 TRBD1 TRBV2
CASSPRDTNTEAFF TGTGCCAGCAGCCCCCGGGACACGAACACTGAAGCTTTCTTT TRBJ1-1 NA 14 NA TRBV7-9
CASSLGTRGLDQPQHF TGCGCCAGCAGCTTGGGAACCAGGGGGCTGGATCAGCCCCAGCATTTT TRBJ1-5 NA 16 TRBD1 TRBV5-1
CASSLVGSGAEQFF TGCGCCAGCAGCTTGGTGGGCAGTGGTGCTGAGCAGTTCTTC TRBJ2-1 many 14 NA TRBV5-1
CASSEASVTQGGGGELFF TGTGCCAGCAGTGAAGCGTCGGTTACACAGGGGGGAGGCGGGGAGCTGTTTTTT TRBJ2-2 many 18 TRBD1 TRBV2
CASSEPPGTGGPDTQYF TGTGCCAGCAGTGAACCCCCCGGGACAGGGGGGCCAGATACGCAGTATTTT TRBJ2-3 NA 17 TRBD1 TRBV6-1
CASSDDVGATDTQYF TGCGCCAGCAGTGACGATGTGGGGGCAACAGATACGCAGTATTTT TRBJ2-3 NA 15 NA TRBV10-1
CASIPTSGGASYNEQFF TGTGCCAGCATCCCCACTAGCGGGGGGGCCTCCTACAATGAGCAGTTCTTC TRBJ2-1 many 17 TRBD2 TRBV6-2/TRBV6-3
CASSQAIGMRVF TGTGCCAGCAGCCAAGCAATTGGGATGAGGGTCTTC TRBJ2-5 many 12 NA TRBV3-1
CASSPYRDREPQHF TGTGCCAGCAGCCCATACAGGGATAGGGAGCCCCAGCATTTT TRBJ1-5 NA 14 NA TRBV5-5
CASRKLWPGTGELFF TGTGCCAGCAGGAAACTGTGGCCGGGAACCGGGGAGCTGTTTTTT TRBJ2-2 few 15 NA TRBV6-1
CASSNPGQGISGANVLTF TGTGCCAGTAGTAACCCGGGACAGGGGATCTCTGGGGCCAACGTCCTGACTTTC TRBJ2-6 few 18 TRBD1 TRBV19
CASSPYPRTVNQPQHF TGTGCCAGCAGCCCATACCCCAGGACAGTTAATCAGCCCCAGCATTTT TRBJ1-5 NA 16 NA TRBV5-5
CASKGDGNSPLHF TGTGCCAGCAAAGGGGACGGAAATTCACCCCTCCACTTT TRBJ1-6 once 13 NA TRBV6-2/TRBV6-3
CSAPGRVAKNIQYF TGCAGTGCTCCGGGGCGGGTAGCCAAAAACATTCAGTACTTC TRBJ2-4 few 14 NA TRBV20-1
CAISDADTQHF TGTGCCATCAGTGATGCAGATACGCAGCATTTT TRBJ1-5 NA 11 NA TRBV10-3
CASSAPGGTEQLF TGTGCCAGCAGTGCGCCAGGGGGGACTGAGCAGCTCTTC TRBJ2-1 few 13 NA TRBV28
CASSLGGLNEKLFF TGTGCCAGCAGTTTAGGGGGCCTTAATGAAAAACTGTTTTTT TRBJ1-4 NA 14 NA TRBV27
CASSQGADRYTGELFF TGTGCCAGCAGCCAGGGGGCGGACCGCTACACCGGGGAGCTGTTTTTT TRBJ2-2 many 16 NA TRBV4-2
CSAIRAPYEQYF TGCAGTGCTATTCGCGCCCCCTACGAGCAGTACTTC TRBJ2-7 many 12 NA TRBV20-1
CASAGVVSYNEQFF TGTGCTAGTGCGGGGGTAGTCTCCTACAATGAGCAGTTCTTC TRBJ2-1 many 14 NA TRBV12-5
CASRPTGTGYQPQHF TGTGCCAGCAGGCCTACCGGGACAGGGTATCAGCCCCAGCATTTT TRBJ1-5 NA 15 TRBD1 TRBV6-1
CASSLRQGAYEQYF TGTGCCAGCAGCCTACGACAGGGAGCCTACGAGCAGTACTTC TRBJ2-7 many 14 TRBD1 TRBV5-5
CASSGGHPNQPQHF TGTGCCAGCAGCGGAGGACACCCCAATCAGCCCCAGCATTTT TRBJ1-5 NA 14 NA TRBV9
CASSRTSGGDEQYF TGTGCCAGCAGCCGGACTAGCGGGGGGGACGAGCAGTACTTC TRBJ2-7 few 14 TRBD2 TRBV3-1
CASAGTGVMETQYF TGTGCCAGCGCCGGGACAGGGGTAATGGAGACCCAGTACTTC TRBJ2-5 NA 14 TRBD1 TRBV6-2/TRBV6-3
CASSSIGGAFTGELFF TGTGCCAGCAGCTCGATTGGGGGGGCCTTCACCGGGGAGCTGTTTTTT TRBJ2-2 many 16 NA TRBV12-3/TRBV12-4
CASIRLAGSYEQYF TGTGCCAGCATCCGACTAGCCGGATCCTACGAGCAGTACTTC TRBJ2-7 NA 14 TRBD2 TRBV27
CASSSTGNSPLHF TGTGCCAGCAGCTCAACAGGGAATTCACCCCTCCACTTT TRBJ1-6 many 13 NA TRBV7-9
CSARGGGTGDYQPQHF TGCAGTGCTAGGGGGGGCGGGACAGGGGATTATCAGCCCCAGCATTTT TRBJ1-5 many 16 TRBD1 TRBV20-1
CASSPPPRPFSYEQYF TGTGCCAGCAGTCCCCCCCCGAGGCCCTTCTCCTACGAGCAGTACTTC TRBJ2-7 many 16 NA TRBV28
CASSLVGGKNTEAFF TGCGCCAGCAGCTTGGTCGGAGGAAAGAACACTGAAGCTTTCTTT TRBJ1-1 many 15 NA TRBV5-1
CASTSLAGVSIPFF TGTGCCAGCACCTCGTTAGCGGGGGTTTCGATACCGTTCTTC TRBJ2-1 many 14 TRBD2 TRBV12-3/TRBV12-4
CASSLSTGPHYEQYF TGTGCCAGCAGCTTATCAACAGGGCCCCACTACGAGCAGTACTTC TRBJ2-7 many 15 NA TRBV11-3
CAIEGWGGTEAFF TGTGCCATTGAGGGGTGGGGGGGCACTGAAGCTTTCTTT TRBJ1-1 NA 13 NA TRBV28
CSARGLAGEQFF TGCAGTGCCCGGGGACTAGCGGGTGAGCAGTTCTTC TRBJ2-1 many 12 TRBD2 TRBV20-1